Presented here are 24 T cell receptor beta chains from one specimen sequenced in a study of immune evolution from preneoplasia to lung adenocarcinoma. TCRdb's table, derived via immunoSEQ multiplex PCR, lists solely in-frame clones and lacks some. The repertoire consists of approximately 26,000 clones, with about 76% occurring once and the leading ten covering 5% to 7%. Material: FFPE invasive lung adenocarcinoma tissue. Receptors were obtained from a person aged 60 to 70 with invasive lung adenocarcinoma. Some clones in this sample may be carry-over from other donors' samples.

V usage is TRBV28 and J usage is TRBJ2-1, with D possibly matching TRBD1 (6 bases). Germline values: CDR1 MDHEN, CDR2 SYDVKM. CDR3 length: 15 amino acids. Trimming pared 4 bases from V and 3 bases from J, leaving 13 bases between. CDR3 region: CASSSHGQHYNEQFF. The DNA of the CDR3 is TGTGCCAGCAGTTCTCATGGACAGCACTACAATGAGCAGTTCTTC.

The V and J genes are TRBV11-3 and TRBJ2-7; tentatively, D is TRBD1 or TRBD2 (5 bases each). Deletions cut 7 bases from V and 7 bases from J, with 20 bases between. The CDR3 loop spans 14 amino acids. Germline V gene lookup returns CDR1 SGHNT and CDR2 YENEEA. The CDR3 DNA reads TGTGCCAGCACTCGAGAGGGGATTTTAAGAGAGCAGTACTTC. Encoded protein: CASTREGILREQYF.

The J gene is TRBJ2-3, the V gene TRBV11-2; no clear D. The V end lost 1 base, the J end lost 2 bases, and 10 bases lay between the germline ends. CDR3 size: 15 residues. Germline V gene lookup returns CDR1 SGHAT and CDR2 FQNNGV. The CDR3 region is CASSLVTHPTDTQYF. DNA for the CDR3: TGTGCCAGCAGCTTAGTTACCCACCCCACAGATACGCAGTATTTT.

The rearrangement uses TRBV27 and TRBJ2-7; 8 nucleotides agree with TRBD1. After removal of 4 bases from V and 4 bases from J, the junction contained 12 bases not matched to a gene. Germline V gene sequence: CDR1 MNHEY, CDR2 SMNVEV (reference sequence). The CDR3 spans 16 residues. CDR3 nucleotides: TGTGCCAGCAGTTCAAGGACAGGGCCCCCCCCTTACGAGCAGTACTTC. Its protein is CASSSRTGPPPYEQYF.

The rearrangement links TRBV9 to TRBJ1-2; D possibly corresponds to TRBD1 (5 bases). Deletions cut 0 bases from V and 8 bases from J, with 11 bases between. The germline V gene encodes CDR1 SGDLS and CDR2 YYNGEE. CDR3 length: 13 amino acids. The CDR3 DNA is TGTGCCAGCAGCGTAGGGGGCTCGGGGGGCTACACCTTC. It translates to CASSVGGSGGYTF. The full variable domain, with the rest looked up from reference TRBV9 and TRBJ1-2, is DSGVTQTPKHLITATGQRVTLRCSPRSGDLSVYWYQQSLDQGLQFLIQYYNGEERAKGNILERFSAQQFPDLHSELNLSSLELGDSALYFCASSVGGSGGYTFGSGTRLTVV.

Relative to its sample, this clone is medium-sized (0.01 to 0.1%). The rearrangement links TRBV5-4 to TRBJ2-7; 7 bases fit TRBD1. Trimming at V came to 2 bases and at J to 2 bases, leaving 7 bases not matched to a gene. Germline loops: CDR1 SGHNT, CDR2 YYREEE (reference sequence). The length of the CDR3 is 15 residues. CDR3 protein: CASSFRTGEAYEQYF. The CDR3 nucleotides read TGTGCCAGCAGCTTTCGGACAGGAGAAGCCTACGAGCAGTACTTC.

This clone was seen just once. A junction boundary mismatches the germline segment, possibly from a read error. The rearrangement joins TRBV5-1 to TRBJ2-3; possibly TRBD1 or TRBD2 for D (5 bases each). This CDR3 region has 15 residues. Germline V lookup: CDR1 SGHRS, CDR2 YFSETQ. CDR3 residues: CASSLGDPRTDTQYF. DNA for the CDR3: TGCGCCAGCAGTTTGGGGGACCCCCGCACAGATACGCAGTATTTT.

The V call is TRBV28, the J call TRBJ1-5; no clear D gene. CDR1 is MDHEN, CDR2 SYDVKM, per germline. The CDR3 covers 15 residues. V was shortened by 11 bases and J by 7 bases, with 24 bases between the two germline ends. The CDR3 spells CAVRGRLKLGQPQHF. The CDR3 nucleotides read TGTGCCGTGCGGGGTAGACTGAAACTGGGCCAGCCCCAGCATTTT.

The gene calls are TRBV5-4 and TRBJ1-2; TRBD1 is a possible D gene (5 bases). The CDR3 covers 14 residues. Germline-derived CDR1 and CDR2 are SGHNT and YYREEE (reference sequence). V was trimmed by 4 bases and J by 8 bases, leaving 18 bases between them. In DNA form, the CDR3 reads TGTGCCAGCAGCCCTCGGGACTCCGGGGGAGGCTACACCTTC. It is translated as CASSPRDSGGGYTF.

The J gene is TRBJ2-1, the V gene TRBV2; a weak D match, TRBD2 (5 bases). Looked up from germline, CDR1 is SNHLY and CDR2 is FYNNEI. The CDR3 spans 12 residues. Trimming cost V 5 bases and J 6 bases, with 8 bases left between them. The chain's CDR3 is CASSPLVNEQFF. In DNA, the CDR3 is TGTGCCAGCAGTCCACTAGTCAATGAGCAGTTCTTC.

This chain uses TRBV5-4 with TRBJ2-7; 10 bases are a match to TRBD2. The V gene end was trimmed by 0 bases and the J gene end by 2 bases; junction bases not matched to a gene: 2. The CDR3 consists of 15 residues. Germline V gives CDR1 SGHNT, CDR2 YYREEE (reference sequence). The CDR3, as DNA: TGTGCCAGCAGCTTGGGGACTAGCGGCACCTACGAGCAGTACTTC. Translation gives CASSLGTSGTYEQYF.

The CDR3: CAAGGTGGGDTQYF. CDR3 coding DNA: TGTGCCGCCGGAGGGACCGGAGGGGGAGATACGCAGTATTTT. The chain combines TRBV30 with TRBJ2-3; D possibly matches TRBD1 or TRBD2 (6 bases each). Trimming stripped 8 bases from V and 5 bases from J, with 20 bases between. This CDR3 region has 14 residues. CDR1 GTSNPN and CDR2 SVGIG come from the germline V gene (reference sequence).

J is TRBJ2-3 and V is TRBV7-8, with 7 bases fitting TRBD2. CDR1 and CDR2 from the germline V gene are SGHVS and FQNEAQ. The CDR3 runs to 12 residues. After removal of 5 bases from V and 15 bases from J, the junction contained 11 bases not matched to a gene. In DNA, the CDR3 is TGTGCCAGCAGCCTAGGGTCGGGGAGGGAATATTTT. Residues: CASSLGSGREYF. Full variable domain (missing parts from reference TRBV7-8 and TRBJ2-3): GAGVSQSPRYKVAKRGQDVALRCDPISGHVSLFWYQQALGQGPEFLTYFQNEAQLDKSGLPSDRFFAERPEGSVSTLKIQRTQQEDSAVYLCASSLGSGREYFGPGTRLTVL.

This clone counts as medium-sized. The J gene is TRBJ2-1, the V gene TRBV5-1, with D possibly matching TRBD1 (5 bases). CDR1 and CDR2 from the germline V gene are SGHRS and YFSETQ. The CDR3 contains 15 residues. V lost 6 bases, J lost 9 bases, and 22 bases lay in between. The CDR3 region has the DNA TGCGCCAGCAATGAGGTAGCCAGAATTGACAGTGAGCAGTTCTTC. This gives the protein CASNEVARIDSEQFF.

This sequence joins TRBV2 and TRBJ2-3; D call uncertain. The CDR3 consists of 13 residues. Per germline, CDR1 SNHLY and CDR2 FYNNEI. V was shortened by 11 bases and J by 2 bases, with 14 bases between the two germline ends. The DNA of the CDR3 is TGTGCCTCGGTTCTGCGCCTCACAGATACGCAGTATTTT. This sequence encodes CASVLRLTDTQYF.

The chain combines TRBV4-1 with TRBJ1-1; weak D call: TRBD1 (5 bases). V lost 5 bases to trimming and J lost 5 bases, with 15 bases between them. This CDR3 is built from 14 residues. Germline loops: CDR1 MGHRA, CDR2 YSYEKL. The CDR3 loop is CASSRGRLETEAFF. CDR3 in DNA: TGCGCCAGCAGCAGGGGCAGATTGGAGACTGAAGCTTTCTTT.

This chain uses TRBV19 with TRBJ1-4, with 7 bases that match TRBD1. CDR1 is LNHDA, CDR2 SQIVND, per germline (reference sequence). The J segment lost 3 bases and the V segment lost 7 bases, leaving 8 bases of the junction unmatched. This CDR3 is 15 amino acids long. This CDR3 is CASNSQGLANEKLFF. The DNA for the CDR3 is TGTGCCAGTAATTCACAGGGGTTGGCTAATGAAAAACTGTTTTTT.

This clone was detected a few times. The J gene is TRBJ1-1, the V gene TRBV25-1; the D gene is possibly TRBD1 (5 bases). Germline V lookup: CDR1 MGHDK, CDR2 SYGVNS. The CDR3 is 15 amino acids. Trimming removed 6 bases from V and 0 bases from J, with 14 bases in between. The CDR3 here is CASSDMRQLNTEAFF. The CDR3 region has the DNA TGTGCCAGCAGCGATATGAGACAGTTGAACACTGAAGCTTTCTTT.

The rearrangement joins TRBV27 to TRBJ1-1; D unclear. The germline gives CDR1 MNHEY, CDR2 SMNVEV (reference sequence). The CDR3 consists of 16 residues. V lost 5 bases to trimming and J lost 1 base, with 17 bases between them. As DNA, the CDR3 is TGTGCCAGCAGTACGACTTATGATGGACGGAACACTGAAGCTTTCTTT. Its translation is CASSTTYDGRNTEAFF.

This sequence joins TRBV7-3 and TRBJ2-2, with a possible D match to TRBD2 (6 bases). The CDR3 is 18 residues long. Germline V gives CDR1 SGHTA, CDR2 FQGTGA. Deletions cut 1 base from V and 2 bases from J, with 17 bases between. CDR3 residues: CASSLKAGLPPNTGELFF. In DNA form, the CDR3 reads TGTGCCAGCAGCTTAAAAGCCGGACTACCCCCCAACACCGGGGAGCTGTTTTTT.

The chain carries TRBV15 and TRBJ2-3, with D maybe TRBD2 (5 bases). V was shortened by 5 bases and J by 5 bases, with 8 bases between the two germline ends. Germline V gene lookup returns CDR1 LNHNV and CDR2 YYDKDF (reference sequence). This CDR3 is 12 amino acids long. The chain's CDR3 is CATSPLGDTQYF. The CDR3 coding sequence is TGTGCCACCAGCCCACTAGGAGATACGCAGTATTTT.

The V and J genes are TRBV7-2 and TRBJ2-3, with a tentative D call TRBD1 (5 bases). Between the trimmed V and J ends, which lost 3 bases and 3 bases, there was a span of 19 bases. There are 17 residues in the CDR3. Germline CDR1 SGHTA, CDR2 FQGNSA. DNA of the CDR3: TGTGCCAGCAGCTTGTCCACGCCCACAGGTGGTACAGATACGCAGTATTTT. Translating it yields CASSLSTPTGGTDTQYF.

The V and J genes are TRBV5-1 and TRBJ2-2; perhaps TRBD1 as D (6 bases). Germline values: CDR1 SGHRS, CDR2 YFSETQ. The CDR3 has 14 residues. Trimming removed 2 bases from V and 5 bases from J, with 10 bases in between. In DNA form, the CDR3 reads TGCGCCAGCAGCTTCGGGACACCTACCGGGGAGCTGTTTTTT. Encoded protein: CASSFGTPTGELFF.

The chain carries TRBV10-3 and TRBJ2-7; D is perhaps TRBD2 (6 bases). Germline CDR1 is ENHRY and CDR2 is SYGVKD. This CDR3 region has 14 residues. V dropped 8 bases and J dropped 4 bases, with 18 bases sitting between them. The CDR3 loop is CAIAQLGTVYEQYF. The CDR3 nucleotides read TGTGCCATCGCTCAGCTGGGGACTGTATACGAGCAGTACTTC.